The 14 T cell receptor beta chains listed next were all sequenced from one sample in a study of OX40 agonist ivuxolimab in advanced cancers. Method: immunoSEQ multiplex PCR; TCRdb's copy keeps in-frame clones and lacks some. The repertoire consists of more than 80,000 clones, with more than 85% occurring once and the leading ten covering around 0.3%. The sequences come from CD4+ or CD8+ T cells sorted from blood, collected in a trial of the OX40 agonist ivuxolimab. These receptors all come from an adult with an advanced solid tumor such as melanoma, head and neck, liver or kidney cancer.

This clone was recorded only once. The V and J genes are TRBV2 and TRBJ1-5; D is possibly TRBD1 (6 bases). The CDR3 totals 17 residues. The germline V gene encodes CDR1 SNHLY and CDR2 FYNNEI. Trimming shortened V by 3 bases and J by 7 bases, and 22 bases separated the two germline ends. This chain's CDR3 is CASSEIGGGRGEQPQHF. The CDR3 nucleotides read TGTGCCAGCAGTGAGATTGGAGGGGGACGCGGGGAACAGCCCCAGCATTTT.

This chain connects TRBV4-2 to TRBJ1-5, with no clear D. Trimming stripped 1 base from V and 3 bases from J, with 13 bases between. CDR3 length: 16 amino acids. Per the germline V gene, CDR1 is LGHNA and CDR2 is YNFKEQ. CDR3 residues: CASSQGFPRNNQPQHF. DNA of the CDR3: TGTGCCAGCAGCCAAGGCTTCCCGAGGAACAATCAGCCCCAGCATTTT.

The V gene is TRBV7-2, the J gene TRBJ2-1, with a tentative D call TRBD1 (6 bases). Germline loops: CDR1 SGHTA, CDR2 FQGNSA. The CDR3 runs to 14 residues. Trimming removed 0 bases at V and 8 bases at J, with 11 bases between. The CDR3 DNA follows: TGTGCCAGCAGCTTAGCGAGACAGGCCCATGAGCAGTTCTTC. Translated: CASSLARQAHEQFF.

The chain is built from TRBV6-1 and TRBJ2-2; 11 bases are shared with TRBD2. Germline CDR1 MNHNS, CDR2 SASEGT. J lost 8 bases, V lost 4 bases, and 9 bases had no gene match. This CDR3 is built from 16 residues. The CDR3 is CASSGVAGGTVGELFF. CDR3 sequence (DNA): TGTGCCAGCAGTGGAGTAGCGGGAGGGACTGTGGGGGAGCTGTTTTTT.

The rearrangement links TRBV5-1 to TRBJ2-1, with D unresolved. Germline-derived CDR1 and CDR2 are SGHRS and YFSETQ. The CDR3 totals 15 residues. The V end was cut by 4 bases, the J end by 0 bases, with 11 bases between. This CDR3 reads CASSLQVYSYNEQFF. DNA for the CDR3: TGCGCCAGCAGCCTCCAGGTATACTCCTACAATGAGCAGTTCTTC.

V gene TRBV7-6 combines with J gene TRBJ2-5; D is unclear. The V end lost 3 bases, the J end lost 0 bases, and 5 bases lay between the germline ends. From germline, CDR1 is SGHVS and CDR2 FNYEAQ. CDR3 length equals 13 residues. CDR3 sequence reads: CASSFWYQETQYF. The CDR3 bases are TGTGCCAGCAGCTTTTGGTACCAAGAGACCCAGTACTTC.

This sequence joins TRBV15 and TRBJ2-1; 7 bases fit TRBD2. The V gene's germline CDR1 is LNHNV and CDR2 YYDKDF (reference sequence). This CDR3 has 16 amino acids. V lost 1 base to trimming and J lost 5 bases; unmatched junction nucleotides: 8. This CDR3 is CATSRGLAVPNNEQFF. The DNA of the CDR3 is TGTGCCACCAGCAGAGGGCTAGCGGTTCCTAACAATGAGCAGTTCTTC.

The chain recombines TRBV27 with TRBJ2-1; 8 bases match TRBD2. The CDR3 consists of 18 residues. In germline, CDR1 is MNHEY, CDR2 SMNVEV (reference sequence). Unmatched junction bases numbered 18, after V lost 6 bases and J lost 5 bases. The CDR3 is CASSLDPGSGGRDNEQFF. DNA for the CDR3: TGTGCCAGCAGCCTAGATCCGGGGAGCGGGGGCCGCGACAATGAGCAGTTCTTC.

The chain employs TRBV10-3 and TRBJ2-1; TRBD2 is a possible D gene (6 bases). This CDR3 has 16 residues. CDR1 is ENHRY and CDR2 is SYGVKD in the germline V gene. Trimming took 5 bases from V and 0 from J, leaving 14 bases between them. CDR3 nucleotides: TGTGCCATCAGTCCTCTTCTAGCGCCCTCCTACAATGAGCAGTTCTTC. It is translated as CAISPLLAPSYNEQFF.

Written as DNA, the CDR3 is TGTGCCAGCGGAAACGGCCCTGGGGCCAACGTCCTGACTTTC. This codes for CASGNGPGANVLTF. The chain uses TRBV6-1 and TRBJ2-6, with D uncertain. Germline V gene sequence: CDR1 MNHNS, CDR2 SASEGT. The CDR3 extends over 14 amino acids. V lost 8 bases to trimming and J lost 2 bases, with 10 bases between them.

This clone was recorded only once. The CDR3 sequence: CAWSFGPSGYNEQFF. The CDR3 bases are TGTGCCTGGTCGTTCGGGCCTAGCGGATACAATGAGCAGTTCTTC. The rearrangement joins TRBV30 to TRBJ2-1; 7 bases line up with TRBD2. V shed 5 bases, J shed 4 bases, and the junction held 11 bases outside the gene matches. This CDR3 has 15 amino acids. Germline V CDR1 and CDR2: GTSNPN, SVGIG (reference sequence).

The chain uses TRBV18 and TRBJ1-4, with D possibly TRBD1 on 6 matching bases. The V end was cut by 3 bases, the J end by 2 bases, with 22 bases between. From germline, CDR1 is KGHSH and CDR2 LQKENI. The CDR3 is 19 residues long. The DNA of the CDR3 is TGTGCCAGCTCACCCCAGGGGACAAATTGGTTACGGACTAATGAAAAACTGTTTTTT. It specifies CASSPQGTNWLRTNEKLFF.

The V gene is TRBV28, the J gene TRBJ2-3; TRBD1 is a possible D gene (6 bases). With 3 bases removed from V and 5 bases from J, the gap between germline ends came to 12 bases. The CDR3 totals 14 residues. Germline V gives CDR1 MDHEN, CDR2 SYDVKM. CDR3 sequence: CASSFQGSGDTQYF. The CDR3 DNA sequence: TGTGCCAGCAGTTTTCAGGGGTCCGGAGATACGCAGTATTTT.

This chain connects TRBV6-5 to TRBJ1-2, with D perhaps TRBD1 (5 bases). Trimming left V 0 bases short and J 8 bases short, with 13 bases between. The CDR3 extends over 14 amino acids. The germline gives CDR1 MNHEY, CDR2 SVGAGI. CDR3: CASSYSDTRRGYTF. CDR3 bases: TGTGCCAGCAGTTACTCGGACACCCGCCGCGGCTACACCTTC.